Following are 24 T cell receptor beta chains from one sample sequenced in a study of regulatory T cells in long-lasting Graves disease. After RNA was extracted from PBMCs, the TCR library was made from it. MiXCR, applied by TCRdb to the reads, yields one record per CDR3 protein. The table shows 1,000 to 1,500 distinct CDR3 sequences, with approximately 50% occurring only once. The sequences come from peripheral blood mononuclear cells (PBMCs), collected with antithyroid drug treatment, in newly diagnosed or persistent Graves disease (not recorded which). Every receptor here comes from a female donor with Graves disease.

This sequence joins TRBV12-3 or TRBV12-4 and TRBJ2-6, with D possibly matching TRBD2 (5 bases). The germline V and J ends were trimmed by 6 bases and 0 bases, with 12 bases remaining between them. The CDR3 extends over 16 amino acids. CDR3 coding DNA: TGTGCCAGCAGACAGACGGGAACCTCTGGGGCCAACGTCCTGACTTTC. Its protein is CASRQTGTSGANVLTF.

The V and J genes are TRBV7-2 and TRBJ2-1; the D gene is possibly TRBD2 (5 bases). Germline values: CDR1 SGHTA, CDR2 FQGNSA. This CDR3 has 12 amino acids. The ends were cut back, 11 bases at V and 4 bases at J, with 12 bases in the middle. CDR3 sequence: CAAGLLYNEQFF. Here the CDR3 DNA reads TGTGCCGCGGGCCTACTTTACAATGAGCAGTTCTTC.

The chain is built from TRBV7-9 and TRBJ1-1, with D possibly being TRBD1 (6 bases). Per germline, CDR1 SEHNR and CDR2 FQNEAQ (reference sequence). The CDR3 is made up of 13 amino acids. The V end was cut by 4 bases, the J end by 1 base, with 7 bases between. CDR3 residues: CASSSTGNTEAFF. The CDR3 DNA reads TGTGCCAGCAGCTCGACAGGGAACACTGAAGCTTTCTTT. The full variable domain, in which reference TRBV7-9 and TRBJ1-1 provide the parts outside the CDR3, is DTGVSQNPRHKITKRGQNVTFRCDPISEHNRLYWYRQTLGQGPEFLTYFQNEAQLEKSRLLSDRFSAERPKGSFSTLEIQRTEQGDSAMYLCASSSTGNTEAFFGQGTRLTVV.

V is TRBV12-3 or TRBV12-4 and J is TRBJ1-2; 9 bases match TRBD1. The CDR3 length is 14 residues. The V and J ends lost 5 bases and 6 bases, in that order; junction bases with no gene match: 7. DNA of the CDR3: TGTGCCAGCAGTCAGCCGGGACAGGGTGATGGCTACACCTTC. This gives the protein CASSQPGQGDGYTF.

This chain uses TRBV4-1 with TRBJ2-6; TRBD1 matches at 9 bases. The CDR3 totals 20 residues. Germline lookup yields CDR1 MGHRA and CDR2 YSYEKL. V trimming: 4 bases; J trimming: 4 bases; junction bases outside the gene matches: 17. The CDR3: CASSRYGTGNMSAGANVLTF. In nucleotides, the CDR3 is TGCGCCAGCAGCCGCTACGGGACAGGGAATATGTCGGCCGGGGCCAACGTCCTGACTTTC.

V is TRBV7-2 and J is TRBJ2-7; TRBD2 matches at 11 bases. This CDR3 has 14 amino acids. Germline values: CDR1 SGHTA, CDR2 FQGNSA. Trimming cost V 6 bases and J 5 bases; bases outside gene matches: 6. The CDR3 here is CASRLTSGSHEQYF. The CDR3 nucleotides read TGTGCCAGCAGACTCACTAGCGGGAGTCACGAGCAGTACTTC. The complete variable domain, with remaining parts taken from reference TRBV7-2 and TRBJ2-7, reads GAGVSQSPSNKVTEKGKDVELRCDPISGHTALYWYRQSLGQGLEFLIYFQGNSAPDKSGLPSDRFSAERTGGSVSTLTIQRTQQEDSAVYLCASRLTSGSHEQYFGPGTRLTVT.

The chain joins TRBV20-1 to TRBJ1-1; D remains unclear. Germline V gene data show CDR1 as DFQATT and CDR2 as SNEGSKA (reference sequence). Trimming removed 4 bases from V and 1 base from J, with 7 bases in between. The CDR3 consists of 12 residues. The CDR3 reads CSANTGNTEAFF. The CDR3 bases are TGCAGTGCTAACACGGGGAACACTGAAGCTTTCTTT.

This chain joins TRBV28 and TRBJ2-1; D possibly matches TRBD1 or TRBD2 (5 bases each). The CDR3 covers 12 residues. V shed 6 bases and J shed 14 bases, with 17 bases lying between them. Germline CDR1 and CDR2: MDHEN and SYDVKM. DNA of the CDR3: TGTGCCAGCAGCCGAAACCCAGAGGGGAAGTTCTTC. Its translation is CASSRNPEGKFF.

The V and J genes are TRBV10-2 and TRBJ2-5; D gene ambiguous. Germline V CDR1 and CDR2: WSHSY, SAAADI. This CDR3 has 12 amino acids. Between the trimmed V and J ends, which lost 6 bases and 2 bases, there was a span of 7 bases. This chain's CDR3 is CASRASQETQYF. CDR3 nucleotides: TGCGCCAGCAGGGCGTCTCAAGAGACCCAGTACTTC.

CDR3 nucleotides: TGTGCCAGCAGTTCCCTGGGCGGGGAGCTGTTTTTT. It specifies CASSSLGGELFF. The chain employs TRBV7-3 and TRBJ2-2, with D unresolved. The CDR3 loop spans 12 amino acids. CDR1 and CDR2 from the germline V gene are SGHTA and FQGTGA. V lost 6 bases, J lost 7 bases, and 9 bases lay in between.

This clonotype occurred a few times. The chain recombines TRBV5-1 with TRBJ2-1; TRBD2 is a possible D gene (5 bases). Germline values: CDR1 SGHRS, CDR2 YFSETQ. Trimming cost V 4 bases and J 0 bases, with 14 bases left between them. This CDR3 has 16 residues. Here the CDR3 reads CASSVSALSSYNEQFF. The CDR3 DNA reads TGCGCCAGCAGCGTTAGCGCCCTGAGCTCCTACAATGAGCAGTTCTTC.

The rearrangement uses TRBV10-3 and TRBJ2-7; D gene uncertain. The CDR3 totals 11 residues. V was pared by 5 bases and J by 5 bases, with 7 bases between. Germline CDR1 and CDR2: ENHRY and SYGVKD. The CDR3 DNA reads TGTGCCATCAGTATGGTAGACGAGCAGTACTTC. It codes for CAISMVDEQYF.

The chain employs TRBV5-1 and TRBJ1-1, with D possibly TRBD1 on 6 matching bases. The germline V gene has CDR1 SGHRS and CDR2 YFSETQ. Trimming shortened V by 0 bases and J by 4 bases, and 10 bases separated the two germline ends. CDR3 length: 14 amino acids. This CDR3 reads CASSLEQGGTEAFF. The CDR3 bases are TGCGCCAGCAGCTTGGAACAGGGTGGCACTGAAGCTTTCTTT.

This CDR3 is CASSLSGTNRADTQYF. CDR3 coding DNA: TGTGCCAGCAGTTTATCTGGGACAAATAGGGCAGATACGCAGTATTTT. The chain recombines TRBV27 with TRBJ2-3; TRBD1 is a possible D gene (6 bases). This CDR3 has 16 residues. V was shortened by 0 bases and J by 4 bases, with 14 bases between the two germline ends. Germline V gene sequence: CDR1 MNHEY, CDR2 SMNVEV (reference sequence).

This clonotype turned up a few times. The V call is TRBV28, the J call TRBJ2-2, with D possibly being TRBD1 (7 bases). V shed 5 bases and J shed 4 bases, with 14 bases lying between them. Per the germline V gene, CDR1 is MDHEN and CDR2 is SYDVKM. The CDR3 is 15 residues long. CDR3 residues: CASSPQGEVTGELFF. The CDR3 coding sequence is TGTGCCAGCAGTCCTCAGGGGGAGGTCACCGGGGAGCTGTTTTTT.

The V call is TRBV20-1, the J call TRBJ2-7, with 8 positions matching TRBD2. Germline CDR1 reads DFQATT; CDR2 reads SNEGSKA (reference sequence). Germline trimming cut 1 base from V and 4 bases from J; bases unmatched to any gene: 3. CDR3 size: 13 residues. This CDR3 is CSARVSGAYEQYF. The DNA of the CDR3 is TGCAGTGCTAGAGTTAGCGGGGCTTACGAGCAGTACTTC.

The chain uses TRBV29-1 and TRBJ1-1; the match to TRBD1 covers 9 bases. The CDR3 spans 14 residues. V trimming: 7 bases; J trimming: 3 bases; junction bases outside the gene matches: 9. Germline V gives CDR1 SQVTM, CDR2 ANQGSEA. Here the CDR3 DNA reads TGCAGCGGGCACGGGACAGGGAAGGACACTGAAGCTTTCTTT. It is translated as CSGHGTGKDTEAFF.

V gene TRBV29-1 combines with J gene TRBJ2-1; 10 bases agree with TRBD2. Germline trimming cut 7 bases from V and 3 bases from J; bases unmatched to any gene: 6. Germline V gene sequence: CDR1 SQVTM, CDR2 ANQGSEA. The CDR3 runs to 14 residues. For the CDR3, the DNA is TGCAGCGCCCGACTAGCGGGCTACTACAATGAGCAGTTCTTC. It encodes CSARLAGYYNEQFF.

This chain connects TRBV7-2 to TRBJ2-5; weak D call: TRBD2 (7 bases). Germline loops: CDR1 SGHTA, CDR2 FQGNSA. The CDR3 contains 17 residues. Between the trimmed V and J ends, which lost 5 bases and 2 bases, there was a span of 21 bases. The CDR3 loop reads CASSRGGLAGVQETQYF. The DNA for the CDR3 is TGTGCCAGCAGCCGAGGGGGTTTAGCGGGTGTTCAAGAGACCCAGTACTTC.

This chain joins TRBV28 and TRBJ2-3; TRBD1 matches 7 bases. CDR1 is MDHEN and CDR2 is SYDVKM in the germline V gene. This CDR3 is 16 amino acids long. Trimming removed 4 bases from V and 2 bases from J; junction bases left unmatched: 9. The CDR3 DNA reads TGTGCCAGCAGTTCCACAGGGGCAACCCTCACAGATACGCAGTATTTT. Its protein is CASSSTGATLTDTQYF. Drawing the rest from reference TRBV28 and TRBJ2-3, the complete variable domain is DVKVTQSSRYLVKRTGEKVFLECVQDMDHENMFWYRQDPGLGLRLIYFSYDVKMKEKGDIPEGYSVSREKKERFSLILESASTNQTSMYLCASSSTGATLTDTQYFGPGTRLTVL.

This clonotype was found once. The chain links TRBV18 to TRBJ2-3, with unresolved D. CDR1 is KGHSH and CDR2 is LQKENI in the germline V gene. The CDR3 has 12 residues. V lost 2 bases and J lost 4, with 4 bases in between. This CDR3 reads CASSPGADTQYF. The CDR3 nucleotides are TGTGCCAGCTCACCAGGGGCAGATACGCAGTATTTT.

This clonotype was detected a few times. The chain employs TRBV19 and TRBJ2-2; D uncertain. There are 14 residues in the CDR3. The ends were cut back, 3 bases at V and 2 bases at J, with 7 bases in the middle. Germline CDR1 is LNHDA and CDR2 is SQIVND (reference sequence). The CDR3 bases are TGTGCCAGTAGTATTGCATACAACACCGGGGAGCTGTTTTTT. Encoded protein: CASSIAYNTGELFF. Based on the CDR3 plus reference TRBV19 and TRBJ2-2, the full variable domain is DGGITQSPKYLFRKEGQNVTLSCEQNLNHDAMYWYRQDPGQGLRLIYYSQIVNDFQKGDIAEGYSVSREKKESFPLTVTSAQKNPTAFYLCASSIAYNTGELFFGEGSRLTVL.

This chain joins TRBV6-5 and TRBJ1-6, with 11 nucleotides matching TRBD1. The germline CDR1 and CDR2 sequences are MNHEY and SVGAGI. V was clipped by 6 bases and J by 8 bases; unmatched bases: 3. The CDR3 contains 14 residues. The CDR3 region has the DNA TGTGCCAGCAGGGGGACAGGGGGGGATTCACCCCTCCACTTT. Amino acids: CASRGTGGDSPLHF.

This clonotype was counted once. V is TRBV29-1 and J is TRBJ2-1; no definite D call. Trimming left V 2 bases short and J 9 bases short, with 8 bases between. This CDR3 has 11 amino acids. Germline V gene lookup returns CDR1 SQVTM and CDR2 ANQGSEA. In DNA form, the CDR3 reads TGCAGCGTTGAAATGGGTCGTGAGCAGTTCTTC. This encodes CSVEMGREQFF.